This TCR beta chain was recovered during a study of cytomegalovirus exposure and HLA in healthy donors. 60 Vbeta and 13 Jbeta primers were used in PCR. Clones were read by immunoSEQ multiplex PCR, and TCRdb kept only the in-frame ones, dropping some. The sample has approximately 110,000 clones; around two thirds are singletons. Sequencing was carried out using PBMCs. The sequence was obtained from a man in his thirties or forties in good health and CMV-seropositive.

The CDR3 sequence: CASSLVGTAHGYTF. CDR3 DNA: TGTGCCAGCAGTTTAGTCGGGACAGCCCATGGCTACACCTTC. V usage is TRBV28 and J usage is TRBJ1-2, with TRBD1 identical over 7 bases. The J segment lost 6 bases and the V segment lost 2 bases, leaving 6 bases of the junction unmatched. The V gene's germline CDR1 is MDHEN and CDR2 SYDVKM. The CDR3 has 14 amino acids.